These 32 T cell receptor beta chains share one sample of origin, sequenced in a study of blood T cell repertoires in COVID-19. TCRdb's copy holds only in-frame clones and misses some; the assay was immunoSEQ multiplex PCR. Seen here are a few hundred thousand clones, roughly 80% observed once, and the top ten hold 3.4%. Sequencing used PBMCs or T cells enriched from blood (not recorded which). The receptor source for this set is a man between 50 and 59 years old who had recovered from COVID-19.

The chain recombines TRBV7-2 with TRBJ1-4, with D perhaps TRBD1 (6 bases). The CDR3 is made up of 15 amino acids. V dropped 5 bases and J dropped 8 bases, with 18 bases sitting between them. CDR1 and CDR2 (germline): SGHTA, FQGNSA. This CDR3 reads CASSRAGQWNEKLFF. The CDR3 DNA follows: TGTGCCAGCAGCCGCGCCGGACAGTGGAACGAAAAACTGTTTTTT.

This clone has only one observation. The chain recombines TRBV7-2 with TRBJ1-5, with D possibly TRBD1 on 5 matching bases. The V gene lost 5 bases and the J gene lost 8 bases, with 16 bases spanning the gap. Germline assignment: CDR1 SGHTA and CDR2 FQGNSA. This CDR3 is built from 14 residues. CDR3 sequence: CASSVGGGSEPQHF. The CDR3 DNA follows: TGTGCCAGCAGCGTCGGCGGGGGGAGCGAGCCCCAGCATTTT.

The chain uses TRBV18 and TRBJ2-1, with 10 positions matching TRBD2. CDR1 is KGHSH, CDR2 LQKENI, per germline. The CDR3 is made up of 16 amino acids. V dropped 5 bases and J dropped 9; count of bases not matched to a gene: 13. This chain's CDR3 is CASSTTETSGWGEQFF. The CDR3 DNA reads TGTGCCAGCTCAACGACGGAGACTAGCGGGTGGGGTGAGCAGTTCTTC.

The rearrangement uses TRBV5-4 and TRBJ2-5; the match to TRBD1 covers 9 bases. Per the germline V gene, CDR1 is SGHNT and CDR2 is YYREEE (reference sequence). V lost 2 bases and J lost 4; bases outside the gene matches: 6. The CDR3 totals 15 residues. The CDR3 sequence is CASSLGQGSGETQYF. Here the CDR3 DNA reads TGTGCCAGCAGCTTAGGACAGGGGAGCGGAGAGACCCAGTACTTC.

In this sample, this clone turned up once. CDR3 in amino acids: CASSPDSVSSGNTIYF. The CDR3 bases are TGTGCCAGCTCACCGGACAGTGTAAGCTCTGGAAACACCATATATTTT. The chain recombines TRBV18 with TRBJ1-3; TRBD1 might be the D (6 bases). The germline CDR1 and CDR2 sequences are KGHSH and LQKENI. The CDR3 loop spans 16 amino acids. V dropped 3 bases and J dropped 0 bases, with 12 bases sitting between them. Using reference TRBV18 and TRBJ1-3 for the parts outside the CDR3, the full variable domain is NAGVMQNPRHLVRRRGQEARLRCSPMKGHSHVYWYRQLPEEGLKFMVYLQKENIIDESGMPKERFSAEFPKEGPSILRIQQVVRGDSAAYFCASSPDSVSSGNTIYFGEGSWLTVV.

V gene TRBV7-3 combines with J gene TRBJ2-3, with 7 bases identical to TRBD2. The V gene's germline CDR1 is SGHTA and CDR2 FQGTGA. The trim removed 5 bases at V and 4 bases at J, leaving 18 bases unmatched. The CDR3 is 18 residues long. Here the CDR3 DNA reads TGTGCCAGCAGCCCGCGCTCCTCAACCCCAGGGAGGGCAGATACGCAGTATTTT. This codes for CASSPRSSTPGRADTQYF.

The chain employs TRBV30 and TRBJ1-2, with D maybe TRBD1 (6 bases). CDR3 size: 14 residues. Germline-derived CDR1 and CDR2 are GTSNPN and SVGIG (reference sequence). The ends were cut back, 1 base at V and 8 bases at J, with 17 bases in the middle. CDR3 sequence reads: CAWSEGVKRGGYTF. In DNA, the CDR3 is TGTGCCTGGAGTGAGGGGGTAAAGCGGGGCGGCTACACCTTC.

CDR3 bases: TGTGCCAGCAGCTGGGGACTAGCGGGGGTAGGGGGTCTAGCCAAAAACATTCAGTACTTC. Protein: CASSWGLAGVGGLAKNIQYF. The rearrangement links TRBV28 to TRBJ2-4, with 14 bases lining up with TRBD2. With 6 bases clipped from V and 0 bases from J, the junction kept 13 bases outside the gene matches. The germline V gene has CDR1 MDHEN and CDR2 SYDVKM. This CDR3 has 20 amino acids.

The gene calls are TRBV5-1 and TRBJ1-3; D remains ambiguous. This CDR3 has 16 amino acids. Germline V gene lookup returns CDR1 SGHRS and CDR2 YFSETQ. V lost 0 bases to trimming and J lost 0 bases, with 10 bases between them. The CDR3 sequence: CASSLAIGSSGNTIYF. The CDR3 DNA reads as TGCGCCAGCAGCTTGGCCATCGGTAGCTCTGGAAACACCATATATTTT. Filled out from reference TRBV5-1 and TRBJ1-3, the complete variable domain reads KAGVTQTPRYLIKTRGQQVTLSCSPISGHRSVSWYQQTPGQGLQFLFEYFSETQRNKGNFPGRFSGRQFSNSRSEMNVSTLELGDSALYLCASSLAIGSSGNTIYFGEGSWLTVV.

The chain couples TRBV19 to TRBJ2-1, with TRBD2 matching over 8 bases. This CDR3 has 16 amino acids. CDR1 and CDR2 from the germline V gene are LNHDA and SQIVND (reference sequence). The V and J ends lost 4 bases and 4 bases, in that order; junction bases with no gene match: 9. The CDR3 protein is CASSKPAGARYNEQFF. In DNA, the CDR3 is TGTGCCAGTAGTAAGCCAGCGGGGGCACGTTACAATGAGCAGTTCTTC.

The V and J genes are TRBV9 and TRBJ2-7; 7 bases agree with TRBD1. CDR1 is SGDLS, CDR2 YYNGEE, per germline. The CDR3 has 14 amino acids. With 0 bases clipped from V and 6 bases from J, the junction kept 6 bases outside the gene matches. The CDR3 DNA sequence: TGTGCCAGCAGCGTAGATAGGGGGCGAAGCGAGCAGTACTTC. Protein sequence: CASSVDRGRSEQYF.

This rearrangement joins TRBV7-9 to TRBJ2-7; 7 bases match TRBD2. Germline CDR1 reads SEHNR; CDR2 reads FQNEAQ (reference sequence). V trimming: 2 bases; J trimming: 6 bases; junction bases outside the gene matches: 13. The CDR3 is 16 residues long. This CDR3 reads CASSLMRTSGASEQYF. The DNA of the CDR3 is TGTGCCAGCAGCTTAATGAGGACTAGTGGGGCCTCCGAGCAGTACTTC.

This clone was seen a single time. V gene TRBV7-3 combines with J gene TRBJ2-6, with a possible D match to TRBD2 (6 bases). From germline, CDR1 is SGHTA and CDR2 FQGTGA. This CDR3 comprises 17 residues. Trimming cost V 2 bases and J 3 bases, with 14 bases left between them. CDR3 sequence: CASSLPGLVYGANVLTF. Here the CDR3 DNA reads TGTGCCAGCAGCTTACCGGGACTGGTGTATGGGGCCAACGTCCTGACTTTC.

V is TRBV15 and J is TRBJ2-1, with TRBD1 matching over 7 bases. The germline gives CDR1 LNHNV, CDR2 YYDKDF (reference sequence). The CDR3 runs to 15 residues. J was trimmed by 2 bases and V by 3 bases; bases with no gene match: 4. The DNA of the CDR3 is TGTGCCACCAGCAGGATTCAGGGGGCCTACAATGAGCAGTTCTTC. This codes for CATSRIQGAYNEQFF.

This clone has only one observation. V usage is TRBV25-1 and J usage is TRBJ1-3, with 9 bases lining up with TRBD1. The V segment lost 4 bases and the J segment 15 bases; nucleotides outside the gene matches: 4. CDR1 is MGHDK and CDR2 is SYGVNS in the germline V gene. CDR3 size: 11 residues. This chain's CDR3 is CASSGGQGEYF. The CDR3 DNA reads TGTGCCAGCAGTGGGGGACAGGGTGAATATTTT. Complete variable domain (other parts from reference TRBV25-1 and TRBJ1-3): EADIYQTPRYLVIGTGKKITLECSQTMGHDKMYWYQQDPGMELHLIHYSYGVNSTEKGDLSSESTVSRIRTEHFPLTLESARPSHTSQYLCASSGGQGEYFGEGSWLTVV.

The chain has TRBV7-5 and TRBJ2-2; the listed D gene, TRBD2, was not tested against the DNA. TRBV7-5 is given as a pseudogene. CDR3 length: 16 residues. The CDR3 spells CARSITAGGRAGELFF. As DNA, the CDR3 is TGTGCCAGAAGCATAACGGCCGGGGGTAGGGCCGGGGAGCTGTTTTTT.

The chain joins TRBV7-2 to TRBJ2-1; maybe TRBD2 (7 bases). From germline, CDR1 is SGHTA and CDR2 FQGNSA. Trimming removed 5 bases from V and 2 bases from J, with 16 bases in between. The CDR3 length is 16 residues. CDR3 DNA: TGTGCCAGCAGCGTCGGGGGGCCATCCCCCTACAATGAGCAGTTCTTC. Its protein is CASSVGGPSPYNEQFF.

The V call is TRBV19, the J call TRBJ1-1; perhaps TRBD1 as D (5 bases). V lost 5 bases and J lost 4, with 20 bases in between. CDR3 length: 16 amino acids. Germline assignment: CDR1 LNHDA and CDR2 SQIVND (reference sequence). CDR3 DNA: TGTGCCAGTAGTCCCCGGGACTTGATAATGGGCACTGAAGCTTTCTTT. It specifies CASSPRDLIMGTEAFF.

The chain uses TRBV10-3 and TRBJ1-3, with TRBD1 matching 8 bases. This CDR3 contains 15 residues. The V gene end was trimmed by 2 bases and the J gene end by 3 bases; junction bases not matched to a gene: 3. Germline CDR1 is ENHRY and CDR2 is SYGVKD. In DNA, the CDR3 is TGTGCCATCAGTGAGGGACAGGGCGATGGAAACACCATATATTTT. Translation: CAISEGQGDGNTIYF.

The chain joins TRBV19 to TRBJ1-1; 11 nucleotides align to TRBD1. CDR3 length equals 15 residues. Trimming cost V 10 bases and J 4 bases; bases outside gene matches: 11. Germline V gene data show CDR1 as LNHDA and CDR2 as SQIVND (reference sequence). The CDR3 spells CATADRGLSSTEAFF. CDR3 sequence (DNA): TGTGCCACCGCGGACAGGGGGCTTAGTAGCACTGAAGCTTTCTTT.

This clone was observed a single time. The V and J genes are TRBV9 and TRBJ2-1; D is perhaps TRBD1 (6 bases). V lost 4 bases, J lost 7 bases, and 15 bases lay in between. Looked up from germline, CDR1 is SGDLS and CDR2 is YYNGEE. The CDR3 totals 14 residues. CDR3 amino acids: CASSMQGRGNEQFF. In nucleotides, the CDR3 is TGTGCCAGCAGCATGCAGGGAAGGGGGAATGAGCAGTTCTTC. Full variable domain (remainder filled in from reference TRBV9 and TRBJ2-1): DSGVTQTPKHLITATGQRVTLRCSPRSGDLSVYWYQQSLDQGLQFLIQYYNGEERAKGNILERFSAQQFPDLHSELNLSSLELGDSALYFCASSMQGRGNEQFFGPGTRLTVL.

V usage is TRBV24-1 and J usage is TRBJ1-5; D gene uncertain. This CDR3 has 17 amino acids. V gave up 0 bases and J gave up 6 bases, with 17 bases separating them. Germline assignment: CDR1 KGHDR and CDR2 SFDVKD. The CDR3 reads CATSDLSRVSCSQPQHF. The CDR3 coding sequence is TGTGCCACCAGTGATTTGAGTCGGGTAAGTTGTAGTCAGCCCCAGCATTTT.

V is TRBV24-1 and J is TRBJ2-2; the match to TRBD1 covers 7 bases. The CDR3 is 18 residues long. Germline loops: CDR1 KGHDR, CDR2 SFDVKD. With V trimmed by 2 bases and J by 5 bases, 13 bases remained unmatched. The CDR3 DNA reads TGTGCCACCAGTGATTGGGCGACAGACAGGGTCTTTACCGGGGAGCTGTTTTTT. It is translated as CATSDWATDRVFTGELFF.

This rearrangement joins TRBV5-5 to TRBJ1-6; 9 bases map to TRBD1. V gave up 4 bases and J gave up 9 bases; unmatched junction bases: 8. Looked up from germline, CDR1 is SGHKS and CDR2 is YYEKEE (reference sequence). This CDR3 is built from 15 residues. CDR3 sequence (DNA): TGTGCCAGCAGCCCTCCGGGACAGGGAGGTTCACCCCTCCACTTT. Its translation is CASSPPGQGGSPLHF.

The chain employs TRBV3-1 (or the pseudogene TRBV3-2) and TRBJ1-1; D not certain. CDR1 and CDR2 (germline): LGHDT, YNNKEL (reference sequence). Trimming left V 11 bases short and J 11 bases short, with 24 bases between. The CDR3 runs 13 residues. For the CDR3, the DNA is TGTGCCTCTTGGACCGTGGGAGAAAAGGGTGCTTTCTTT. This translates into CASWTVGEKGAFF.

The chain couples TRBV19 to TRBJ1-3, with D perhaps matching TRBD1 (6 bases). Looked up from germline, CDR1 is LNHDA and CDR2 is SQIVND (reference sequence). Trimming stripped 5 bases from V and 1 base from J, with 6 bases between. This CDR3 contains 13 residues. DNA of the CDR3: TGTGCCAGTAGTCAGGGGTCTGGAAACACCATATATTTT. Amino acid sequence: CASSQGSGNTIYF. Based on the CDR3 plus reference TRBV19 and TRBJ1-3, the full variable domain is DGGITQSPKYLFRKEGQNVTLSCEQNLNHDAMYWYRQDPGQGLRLIYYSQIVNDFQKGDIAEGYSVSREKKESFPLTVTSAQKNPTAFYLCASSQGSGNTIYFGEGSWLTVV.

This clone was seen once. The V call is TRBV5-1, the J call TRBJ2-5; TRBD2 matches at 8 bases. This CDR3 region has 14 residues. Germline V gene data show CDR1 as SGHRS and CDR2 as YFSETQ. The junction had 7 bases not matched to a gene; V was cut back by 4 bases and J by 5 bases. This chain's CDR3 is CASSPAAGEETQYF. CDR3 DNA sequence: TGCGCCAGCAGCCCCGCAGCGGGGGAGGAGACCCAGTACTTC.

The chain recombines TRBV5-1 with TRBJ2-1; 9 nucleotides match TRBD1. The CDR3 extends over 14 amino acids. V gave up 0 bases and J gave up 6 bases; unmatched junction bases: 1. CDR1 SGHRS and CDR2 YFSETQ come from the germline V gene. In DNA form, the CDR3 reads TGCGCCAGCAGCTTGGGGGACAGGGTCAATGAGCAGTTCTTC. Its protein product is CASSLGDRVNEQFF.

The chain carries TRBV11-2 and TRBJ2-3; D not resolved. Germline V lookup: CDR1 SGHAT, CDR2 FQNNGV. Trimming removed 8 bases at V and 2 bases at J, with 8 bases between. The CDR3 consists of 12 residues. CDR3: CASERLTDTQYF. In DNA form, the CDR3 reads TGTGCCAGCGAGCGTCTCACAGATACGCAGTATTTT.

The rearrangement uses TRBV19 and TRBJ2-1; D remains unclear. The length of the CDR3 is 12 residues. CDR1 and CDR2 (germline): LNHDA, SQIVND (reference sequence). V lost 8 bases and J lost 4, with 9 bases in between. The CDR3 loop reads CASATRYNEQFF. Written as DNA, the CDR3 is TGTGCCAGTGCGACCAGGTACAATGAGCAGTTCTTC. Full variable domain (missing parts from reference TRBV19 and TRBJ2-1): DGGITQSPKYLFRKEGQNVTLSCEQNLNHDAMYWYRQDPGQGLRLIYYSQIVNDFQKGDIAEGYSVSREKKESFPLTVTSAQKNPTAFYLCASATRYNEQFFGPGTRLTVL.

V is TRBV6-6 and J is TRBJ2-2; 13 bases align to TRBD2. The germline V gene has CDR1 MNHNY and CDR2 SVGAGI (reference sequence). Unmatched junction bases numbered 9, after V lost 5 bases and J lost 0 bases. The CDR3 consists of 19 residues. The CDR3 here is CASSPLSGLAGANTGELFF. The CDR3 DNA follows: TGTGCCAGCAGTCCCCTATCTGGACTAGCGGGAGCGAACACCGGGGAGCTGTTTTTT.

V and J are TRBV2 and TRBJ2-1; a possible D gene is TRBD1 (5 bases). V shed 0 bases and J shed 4 bases, with 10 bases lying between them. The CDR3 length is 15 residues. Germline V gene sequence: CDR1 SNHLY, CDR2 FYNNEI. The CDR3 reads CASSEALRQYNEQFF. DNA for the CDR3: TGTGCCAGCAGTGAAGCGCTTCGACAGTACAATGAGCAGTTCTTC. The full variable domain, completed using reference TRBV2 and TRBJ2-1, is EPEVTQTPSHQVTQMGQEVILRCVPISNHLYFYWYRQILGQKVEFLVSFYNNEISEKSEIFDDQFSVERPDGSNFTLKIRSTKLEDSAMYFCASSEALRQYNEQFFGPGTRLTVL.